This is a list of T cell receptor beta chains from one sample in a study of human T cells and chemical hapten exposure. MiXCR was run by TCRdb on the RACE reads, yielding one entry per CDR3 protein. In the table there are about 180,000 distinct CDR3 sequences, more than 25% of which are singletons. The sequences come from whole blood, collected in connection with sensitization to the hapten diphenylcyclopropenone (DPC). The receptors were sampled from a woman younger than 45 with alopecia areata. Some clones in this sample may be carry-over from other donors' samples. The CDR3 runs from the conserved cysteine through the conserved F or W. The D gene is left open where the match is weak. The size field is filled for only some rows; it gives once, few, many or a size class.

D gene: TRBD1
V gene: TRBV20-1
J gene: TRBJ1-1
clone size: -
CDR3 protein: CSARNRGLRAEAFF
CDR3 DNA: TGCAGTGCTAGGAACAGGGGGCTAAGGGCTGAAGCTTTCTTT

D gene: -
V gene: TRBV29-1
J gene: TRBJ2-5
clone size: few
CDR3 protein: CSVQGGTQYF
CDR3 DNA: TGCAGCGTTCAGGGAGGGACCCAGTACTTC

D gene: TRBD2
V gene: TRBV7-3
J gene: TRBJ2-7
clone size: -
CDR3 protein: CASSLNSGGLYEQYF
CDR3 DNA: TGTGCCAGCAGCTTAAATAGCGGGGGCCTATACGAGCAGTACTTC

D gene: TRBD1
V gene: TRBV18
J gene: TRBJ1-3
clone size: -
CDR3 protein: CASSPPRQGTGNTIYF
CDR3 DNA: TGTGCCAGCTCACCACCCCGACAGGGAACTGGAAACACCATATATTTT

D gene: TRBD2
V gene: TRBV20-1
J gene: TRBJ2-1
clone size: few
CDR3 protein: CSARVRAGGEQFF
CDR3 DNA: TGCAGTGCTAGAGTCCGAGCGGGGGGTGAGCAGTTCTTC

D gene: TRBD1
V gene: TRBV29-1
J gene: TRBJ1-3
clone size: few
CDR3 protein: CSVAPQGGNTIYF
CDR3 DNA: TGCAGCGTAGCCCCACAGGGGGGAAACACCATATATTTT

D gene: -
V gene: TRBV3-1
J gene: TRBJ2-2
clone size: few
CDR3 protein: CASSQARTGELFF
CDR3 DNA: TGTGCCAGCAGCCAAGCCCGCACCGGGGAGCTGTTTTTT

D gene: -
V gene: TRBV7-9
J gene: TRBJ1-5
clone size: -
CDR3 protein: CASSIGTDSNQPQHF
CDR3 DNA: TGTGCCAGCAGCATCGGGACGGATAGCAATCAGCCCCAGCATTTT

D gene: -
V gene: TRBV3-1
J gene: TRBJ2-3
clone size: -
CDR3 protein: CASSQTGVTDTQYF
CDR3 DNA: TGTGCCAGCAGCCAAACGGGGGTCACAGATACGCAGTATTTT

D gene: TRBD1
V gene: TRBV7-3
J gene: TRBJ1-5
clone size: -
CDR3 protein: CASSLITTDRGRWNQPQHF
CDR3 DNA: TGTGCCAGCAGCCTTATAACGACGGACAGGGGGAGGTGGAATCAGCCCCAGCATTTT

D gene: -
V gene: TRBV4-1
J gene: TRBJ2-5
clone size: -
CDR3 protein: CASSQMGKETQYF
CDR3 DNA: TGCGCCAGCAGCCAAATGGGAAAAGAGACCCAGTACTTC

D gene: -
V gene: TRBV27
J gene: TRBJ1-3
clone size: -
CDR3 protein: CASSGGERNTIYF
CDR3 DNA: TGTGCCAGCAGTGGCGGAGAAAGGAACACCATATATTTT

D gene: -
V gene: TRBV29-1
J gene: TRBJ1-1
clone size: few
CDR3 protein: CSVEGFDMGTEAFF
CDR3 DNA: TGCAGCGTTGAGGGATTTGACATGGGGACTGAAGCTTTCTTT

D gene: -
V gene: TRBV7-3
J gene: TRBJ1-1
clone size: -
CDR3 protein: CASSSTVNTEAFF
CDR3 DNA: TGTGCCAGCAGCTCGACGGTGAACACTGAAGCTTTCTTT

D gene: -
V gene: TRBV10-3
J gene: TRBJ2-1
clone size: -
CDR3 protein: CAIGTPYNEQFF
CDR3 DNA: TGTGCCATCGGGACACCCTACAATGAGCAGTTCTTC

D gene: -
V gene: TRBV4-3
J gene: TRBJ1-2
clone size: -
CDR3 protein: CASSPGGAGYGYTF
CDR3 DNA: TGCGCCAGCAGCCCGGGGGGGGCCGGGTATGGCTACACCTTC

D gene: -
V gene: TRBV7-2
J gene: TRBJ2-2
clone size: few
CDR3 protein: CASRFSGAGELFF
CDR3 DNA: TGTGCCAGCAGGTTCTCTGGGGCCGGGGAGCTGTTTTTT

D gene: -
V gene: TRBV19
J gene: TRBJ1-4
clone size: few
CDR3 protein: CASSSAVGPNEKLFF
CDR3 DNA: TGTGCCAGTAGTTCCGCGGTTGGTCCTAATGAAAAACTGTTTTTT

D gene: -
V gene: TRBV10-3
J gene: TRBJ1-1
clone size: few
CDR3 protein: CAITPRDRDTEAFF
CDR3 DNA: TGTGCCATCACTCCCAGGGACCGGGACACTGAAGCTTTCTTT

D gene: TRBD1
V gene: TRBV4-2
J gene: TRBJ1-1
clone size: -
CDR3 protein: CASSQGVYGQGNTEAFF
CDR3 DNA: TGTGCCAGCAGCCAAGGCGTGTACGGACAGGGGAACACTGAAGCTTTCTTT

D gene: TRBD1
V gene: TRBV30
J gene: TRBJ1-2
clone size: -
CDR3 protein: CAWSQGVYGYTF
CDR3 DNA: TGTGCCTGGAGTCAGGGGGTCTATGGCTACACCTTC

D gene: -
V gene: TRBV9
J gene: TRBJ2-5
clone size: few
CDR3 protein: CASSSNTGTQETQYF
CDR3 DNA: TGTGCCAGCAGCTCCAATACAGGGACCCAAGAGACCCAGTACTTC

D gene: TRBD1
V gene: TRBV3-1
J gene: TRBJ1-6
clone size: -
CDR3 protein: CASSIEGTAISGLHF
CDR3 DNA: TGTGCCAGCAGCATAGAAGGGACAGCCATATCGGGCCTCCACTTT

D gene: -
V gene: TRBV2
J gene: TRBJ1-1
clone size: few
CDR3 protein: CARSTRAEAFF
CDR3 DNA: TGTGCCAGATCAACCAGGGCTGAAGCTTTCTTT

D gene: TRBD2
V gene: TRBV6-6
J gene: TRBJ2-1
clone size: -
CDR3 protein: CASRHLAGGYNEQFF
CDR3 DNA: TGTGCCAGCAGGCACCTGGCGGGAGGATACAATGAGCAGTTCTTC

D gene: -
V gene: TRBV7-8
J gene: TRBJ2-2
clone size: few
CDR3 protein: CASSSDRIVGELFF
CDR3 DNA: TGTGCCAGCAGTTCCGACCGTATCGTCGGGGAGCTGTTTTTT

D gene: -
V gene: TRBV6-2/TRBV6-3
J gene: TRBJ1-3
clone size: -
CDR3 protein: CASREPGNTIYF
CDR3 DNA: TGTGCCAGCAGGGAACCTGGAAACACCATATATTTT

D gene: -
V gene: TRBV27
J gene: TRBJ2-3
clone size: -
CDR3 protein: CASSFYGSGDTQYF
CDR3 DNA: TGTGCCAGCAGTTTTTACGGGAGTGGAGATACGCAGTATTTT

D gene: -
V gene: TRBV10-3
J gene: TRBJ2-3
clone size: -
CDR3 protein: CAISESIDTQYF
CDR3 DNA: TGTGCCATCAGTGAGTCCATAGATACGCAGTATTTT

D gene: -
V gene: TRBV5-5
J gene: TRBJ2-1
clone size: -
CDR3 protein: CASSSYYNEQFF
CDR3 DNA: TGTGCCAGCAGCTCATACTACAATGAGCAGTTCTTC

D gene: -
V gene: TRBV11-1
J gene: TRBJ1-1
clone size: few
CDR3 protein: CASSPRPPGGTEAFF
CDR3 DNA: TGTGCCAGCAGCCCTCGACCCCCGGGGGGCACTGAAGCTTTCTTT

D gene: -
V gene: TRBV5-1
J gene: TRBJ2-1
clone size: -
CDR3 protein: CASSPNLLEDEQFF
CDR3 DNA: TGCGCCAGCAGCCCGAACCTACTCGAAGATGAGCAGTTCTTC

D gene: -
V gene: TRBV28
J gene: TRBJ1-2
clone size: few
CDR3 protein: CASSRRSINNYGYTF
CDR3 DNA: TGTGCCAGCAGTAGGAGGTCAATCAATAACTATGGCTACACCTTC

D gene: -
V gene: TRBV15
J gene: TRBJ1-1
clone size: -
CDR3 protein: CATSRDGVGTEAFF
CDR3 DNA: TGTGCCACCAGCAGAGACGGGGTGGGCACTGAAGCTTTCTTT

D gene: -
V gene: TRBV28
J gene: TRBJ1-6
clone size: few
CDR3 protein: CASSLTGPYNSPLHF
CDR3 DNA: TGTGCCAGCAGTTTAACAGGGCCCTATAATTCACCCCTCCACTTT

D gene: -
V gene: TRBV20-1
J gene: TRBJ2-7
clone size: -
CDR3 protein: CSARPGGLSYEQYF
CDR3 DNA: TGCAGTGCTAGACCAGGGGGACTCTCCTACGAGCAGTACTTC

D gene: -
V gene: TRBV3-1
J gene: TRBJ2-1
clone size: few
CDR3 protein: CASSPTAYNEQFF
CDR3 DNA: TGTGCCAGCAGCCCGACTGCATACAATGAGCAGTTCTTC

D gene: TRBD2
V gene: TRBV3-1
J gene: TRBJ2-3
clone size: few
CDR3 protein: CASSQEGLAGRGQYF
CDR3 DNA: TGTGCCAGCAGCCAAGAGGGACTAGCGGGTCGGGGGCAGTATTTT